The clone carrying this T cell receptor beta chain was observed a single time. Its antigen is undetermined. Naive CD8 cells comprised CD45RO-negative, CCR7-positively selected cells, excluding terminally differentiated effector memory CD45RA+ cells. There were no recent acute infections or vaccinations among the donors, who were healthy HIV-negative adults. This entry is derived from a study of shared clonotypes between healthy human individuals. Overall study: A couple of female and a few male donors aged 18 to 49 were enrolled.

V lost 2 bases and J 4 bases, leaving 8 bases between the germline ends. Germline values: CDR1 MNHNS, CDR2 SASEGT. The CDR3 loop spans 14 amino acids. Study-wide results and caveats: Around 5.4% of naive CD4 clonotypes were common to a few donors. Estimated richness was generally greater in naive than memory subsets.

Assay: immunoSEQ multiplex PCR; the TCRdb copy retains only in-frame clones and omits some. This table has millions of clones, about 94% appearing once. The source material was naive CD8+ T cells sorted from blood. The V and J genes are TRBV6-1 and TRBJ2-2; D remains ambiguous. The TCR comes from a man aged 18 to 29 in good health. CDR3: CASSERQITGELFF. CDR3 in DNA: TGTGCCAGCAGTGAAAGGCAGATCACCGGGGAGCTGTTTTTT.